The 18 T cell receptor beta chains below all came from one sample that was sequenced in a study of beta chain features in type 1 diabetes. The investigators reverse transcribed all of the isolated RNA, so they sequenced expressed TCRB transcripts. Clones were sequenced by immunoSEQ multiplex PCR, and TCRdb holds only the in-frame ones, with some missing. The sample carries around 320,000 clones, around 13% recorded once. The sequencing input was central memory CD4+ T cells from blood. The receptor source for this set is a man aged 25-45 years in good health.

This clone was found a few times. The rearrangement joins TRBV7-9 to TRBJ2-7, with D tentatively TRBD2 (5 bases). The germline V and J ends were trimmed by 2 bases and 3 bases, with 8 bases remaining between them. The length of the CDR3 is 13 residues. Germline CDR1 SEHNR, CDR2 FQNEAQ (reference sequence). The CDR3 sequence is CASSLTGYYEQYV. The CDR3 DNA sequence: TGTGCCAGCAGCTTAACGGGATACTACGAGCAGTACGTC.

V is TRBV2 and J is TRBJ2-5; D is ambiguous. The CDR3 sequence is 15 residues long. V was pared by 4 bases and J by 0 bases, with 12 bases between. The germline CDR1 and CDR2 sequences are SNHLY and FYNNEI. Here the CDR3 DNA reads TGTGCCAGCAGTGGATTGACACGGTACCAAGAGACCCAGTACTTC. It encodes CASSGLTRYQETQYF.

To note about this clone: It may be a read error: a sequence one base away is much more abundant. CDR3 in DNA: TGTGCCAGCAGCCAAAACAGGGGAAATGAGCAGTTCTTC. Amino acids: CASSQNRGNEQFF. The chain is built from TRBV11-2 and TRBJ2-1, with TRBD1 matching 7 bases. Trimming at V came to 5 bases and at J to 7 bases, leaving 5 bases not matched to a gene. Germline CDR1 is SGHAT and CDR2 is FQNNGV. The CDR3 totals 13 residues.

In this sample, this clone turned up a few times. The gene calls are TRBV10-3 and TRBJ2-2; D is unclear. The CDR3 is made up of 10 amino acids. Germline V gives CDR1 ENHRY, CDR2 SYGVKD. The CDR3 sequence is CVGLAGELFF. The DNA of the CDR3 is TGTGTTGGGTTGGCCGGGGAGCTGTTTTTT.

The CDR3: CASSYGLGRSRSPLHF. CDR3 sequence (DNA): TGTGCCAGCAGTTACGGGTTGGGACGTTCTCGTTCACCCCTCCACTTT. This sequence joins TRBV6-5 and TRBJ1-6, with D possibly being TRBD1 (5 bases). V was shortened by 2 bases and J by 9 bases, with 17 bases between the two germline ends. Germline CDR1 is MNHEY and CDR2 is SVGAGI. CDR3 length: 16 amino acids.

This clone was detected only a few times. In nucleotides, the CDR3 is TGTGCCAGCAGAGACGGACAGAAGGAGGGCTACACCTTC. This codes for CASRDGQKEGYTF. This chain uses TRBV28 with TRBJ1-2, with D possibly matching TRBD1 (6 bases). The germline V and J ends were trimmed by 6 bases and 8 bases, with 16 bases remaining between them. There are 13 residues in the CDR3. The germline gives CDR1 MDHEN, CDR2 SYDVKM.

This sequence joins TRBV5-1 and TRBJ1-3, with a weak D call TRBD1 (5 bases). This CDR3 comprises 14 residues. Per germline, CDR1 SGHRS and CDR2 YFSETQ. V gave up 7 bases and J gave up 6 bases, with 17 bases separating them. CDR3 region: CASGVGEPPNTIYF. CDR3 nucleotides: TGCGCCAGCGGCGTGGGGGAACCCCCAAACACCATATATTTT.

The CDR3: CASSLRTGRVSQPQHF. Written as DNA, the CDR3 is TGTGCCAGCAGCTTGAGGACAGGGCGGGTGAGTCAGCCCCAGCATTTT. This chain joins TRBV5-6 and TRBJ1-5, with 8 bases that match TRBD1. V lost 1 base to trimming and J lost 6 bases; unmatched junction nucleotides: 9. The CDR3 sequence is 16 residues long. Germline CDR1 is SGHDT and CDR2 is YYEEEE.

The gene calls are TRBV11-3 and TRBJ2-3; no firm D call. CDR3 length: 11 amino acids. Trimming left V 2 bases short and J 6 bases short, with 3 bases between. In germline, CDR1 is SGHNT, CDR2 YENEEA. CDR3 bases: TGTGCCAGCAGCTTAAAGGATACGCAGTATTTT. Its protein is CASSLKDTQYF.

This clone showed up just a few times. V usage is TRBV7-8 and J usage is TRBJ1-1; D call uncertain. The CDR3 extends over 12 amino acids. The V end lost 0 bases, the J end lost 5 bases, and 4 bases lay between the germline ends. CDR1 is SGHVS and CDR2 is FQNEAQ in the germline V gene. The CDR3 loop is CASSLAQTEAFF. CDR3 DNA: TGTGCCAGCAGCTTAGCTCAAACTGAAGCTTTCTTT.

This chain links TRBV7-9 with TRBJ2-3; D is uncertain. The length of the CDR3 is 12 residues. Germline lookup yields CDR1 SEHNR and CDR2 FQNEAQ (reference sequence). The V end lost 4 bases, the J end lost 6 bases, and 8 bases lay between the germline ends. CDR3 in DNA: TGTGCCAGCAGCTCTCGACTTGATACGCAGTATTTT. It encodes CASSSRLDTQYF.

This clone appeared a few times. V gene TRBV7-9 combines with J gene TRBJ1-1; 7 nucleotides agree with TRBD1. Germline V gene sequence: CDR1 SEHNR, CDR2 FQNEAQ (reference sequence). J lost 3 bases, V lost 5 bases, and 12 bases had no gene match. The CDR3 has 16 amino acids. The CDR3 is CASSRNAGQGDTEAFF. The DNA of the CDR3 is TGTGCCAGCAGCCGAAATGCGGGGCAGGGGGACACTGAAGCTTTCTTT.

Remarks on this clone: The same CDR3 arises from other DNA sequences in this sample as well. The V and J genes are TRBV7-8 and TRBJ2-3; 7 bases agree with TRBD2. The CDR3 runs to 15 residues. Germline CDR1 SGHVS, CDR2 FQNEAQ. V lost 5 bases, J lost 2 bases, and 7 bases stayed unmatched. The CDR3 loop is CASSRRAGYTDTQYF. Written as DNA, the CDR3 is TGTGCCAGCAGCAGAAGAGCGGGGTACACAGATACGCAGTATTTT.

This clone was seen a few times. The chain links TRBV5-4 to TRBJ1-2; D gene ambiguous. The V end lost 4 bases, the J end lost 1 base, and 8 bases lay between the germline ends. The V gene's germline CDR1 is SGHNT and CDR2 YYREEE (reference sequence). CDR3 length: 13 amino acids. The DNA of the CDR3 is TGTGCCAGCAGCAGGACGGATAACTATGGCTACACCTTC. It encodes CASSRTDNYGYTF.

This clone was counted ten times or more. V usage is TRBV5-5 and J usage is TRBJ2-4; D gene unclear. Per the germline V gene, CDR1 is SGHKS and CDR2 is YYEKEE (reference sequence). The V end was cut by 5 bases, the J end by 8 bases, with 11 bases between. The CDR3 sequence is 12 residues long. In nucleotides, the CDR3 is TGTGCCAGCAGAATGGCTGGATACATTCAGTACTTC. It is translated as CASRMAGYIQYF.

The rearrangement links TRBV7-7 to TRBJ1-2; possibly TRBD1 for D (5 bases). Trimming stripped 5 bases from V and 1 base from J, with 8 bases between. The CDR3 extends over 13 amino acids. CDR1 and CDR2 (germline): SSHAT, FNYEAQ (reference sequence). The CDR3 protein is CASSIDSNYGYTF. For the CDR3, the DNA is TGTGCCAGCAGCATTGACAGTAACTATGGCTACACCTTC.

The chain has TRBV2 and TRBJ1-2, with D perhaps TRBD1 (6 bases). V gave up 7 bases and J gave up 7 bases, with 19 bases separating them. The CDR3 is 14 amino acids. CDR1 and CDR2 (germline): SNHLY, FYNNEI. CDR3 region: CASIEQGPSRGYTF. The CDR3 nucleotides read TGTGCCAGCATCGAACAGGGTCCTTCTCGTGGCTACACCTTC.

The chain links TRBV11-2 to TRBJ1-3, with D hard to call. Looked up from germline, CDR1 is SGHAT and CDR2 is FQNNGV. The CDR3 is made up of 12 amino acids. V was clipped by 5 bases and J by 3 bases, with 5 bases between them. CDR3 sequence: CASSQGGNTIYF. The CDR3, as DNA: TGTGCCAGCAGCCAAGGTGGAAACACCATATATTTT.